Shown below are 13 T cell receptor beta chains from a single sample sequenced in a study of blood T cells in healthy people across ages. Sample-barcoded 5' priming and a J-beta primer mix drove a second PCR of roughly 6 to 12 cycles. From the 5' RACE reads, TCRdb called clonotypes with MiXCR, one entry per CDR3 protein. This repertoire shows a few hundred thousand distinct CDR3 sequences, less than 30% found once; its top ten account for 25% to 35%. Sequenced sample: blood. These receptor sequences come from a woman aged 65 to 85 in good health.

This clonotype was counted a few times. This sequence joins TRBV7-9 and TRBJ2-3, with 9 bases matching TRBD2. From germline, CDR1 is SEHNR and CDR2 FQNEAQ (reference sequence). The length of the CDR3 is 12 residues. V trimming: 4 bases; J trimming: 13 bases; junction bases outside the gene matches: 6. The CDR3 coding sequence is TGTGCCAGCAGCTCCGGGACTAGCACGGAGTATTTT. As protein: CASSSGTSTEYF.

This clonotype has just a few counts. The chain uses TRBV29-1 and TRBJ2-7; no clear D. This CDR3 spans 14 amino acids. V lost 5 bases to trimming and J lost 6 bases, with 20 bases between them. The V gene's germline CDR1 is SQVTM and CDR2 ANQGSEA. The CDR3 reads CSVRAGAPNGEQYF. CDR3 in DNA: TGCAGCGTTAGGGCAGGTGCCCCGAATGGCGAGCAGTACTTC.

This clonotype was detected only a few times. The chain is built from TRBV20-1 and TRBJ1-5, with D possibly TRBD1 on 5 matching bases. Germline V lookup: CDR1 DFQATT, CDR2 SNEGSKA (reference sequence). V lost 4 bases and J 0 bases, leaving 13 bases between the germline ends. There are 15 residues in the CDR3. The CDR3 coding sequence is TGCAGTGCTACCCAGACAGAGTATAGCAATCAGCCCCAGCATTTT. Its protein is CSATQTEYSNQPQHF.

CDR3 DNA sequence: TGCAGTGCAGGGCCGGGGCCGAATGAGCAGTTCTTC. This encodes CSAGPGPNEQFF. The chain joins TRBV20-1 to TRBJ2-1, with D possibly called TRBD1 or TRBD2 (5 bases each). Germline V gene sequence: CDR1 DFQATT, CDR2 SNEGSKA (reference sequence). This CDR3 contains 12 residues. Trimming took 6 bases from V and 7 from J, leaving 13 bases between them.

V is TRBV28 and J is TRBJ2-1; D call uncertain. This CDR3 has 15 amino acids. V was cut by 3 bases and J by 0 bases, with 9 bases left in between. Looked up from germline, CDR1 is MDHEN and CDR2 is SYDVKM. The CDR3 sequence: CASSFRESSYNEQFF. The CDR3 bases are TGTGCCAGCAGTTTTCGAGAAAGCTCCTACAATGAGCAGTTCTTC.

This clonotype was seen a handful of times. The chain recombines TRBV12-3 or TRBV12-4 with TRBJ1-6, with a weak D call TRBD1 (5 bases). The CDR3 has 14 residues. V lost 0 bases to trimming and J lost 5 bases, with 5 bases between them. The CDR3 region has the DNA TGTGCCAGCAGTTTAGCAGGGGATAATTCACCCCTCCACTTT. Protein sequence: CASSLAGDNSPLHF.

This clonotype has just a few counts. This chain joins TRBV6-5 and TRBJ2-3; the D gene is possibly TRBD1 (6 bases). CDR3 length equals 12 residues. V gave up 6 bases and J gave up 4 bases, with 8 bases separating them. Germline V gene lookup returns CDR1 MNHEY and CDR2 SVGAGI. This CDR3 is CASRTGSDTQYF. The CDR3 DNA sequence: TGTGCCAGCAGAACAGGGTCAGATACGCAGTATTTT.

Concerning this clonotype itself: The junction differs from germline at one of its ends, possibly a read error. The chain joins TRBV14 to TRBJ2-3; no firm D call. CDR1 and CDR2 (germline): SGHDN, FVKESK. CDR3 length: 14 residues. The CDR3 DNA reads TGTGCCGGCAGCCAAGGTGGTAGCACAGATACGCAGTATTTT. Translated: CAGSQGGSTDTQYF.

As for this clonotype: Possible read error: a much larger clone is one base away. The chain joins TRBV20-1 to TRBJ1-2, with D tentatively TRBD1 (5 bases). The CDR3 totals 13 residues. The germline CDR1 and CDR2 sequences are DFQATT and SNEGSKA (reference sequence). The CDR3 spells CGASGRGDYGYTF. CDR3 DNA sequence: TGCGGTGCTTCGGGTAGAGGGGACTATGGCTACACCTTC.

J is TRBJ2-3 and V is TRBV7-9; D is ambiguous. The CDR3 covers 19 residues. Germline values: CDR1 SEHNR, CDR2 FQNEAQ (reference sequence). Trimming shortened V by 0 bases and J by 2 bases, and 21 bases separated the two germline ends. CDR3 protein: CASSLASVVTGPLTDTQYF. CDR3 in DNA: TGTGCCAGCAGCTTAGCTTCCGTGGTCACCGGCCCCCTCACAGATACGCAGTATTTT.

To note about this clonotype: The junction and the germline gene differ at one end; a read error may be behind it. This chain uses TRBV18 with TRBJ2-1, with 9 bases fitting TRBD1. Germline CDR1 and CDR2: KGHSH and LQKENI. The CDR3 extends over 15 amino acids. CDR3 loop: CASSREQGARYELYF. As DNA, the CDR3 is TGTGCCAGCTCCCGCGAACAGGGGGCCAGATACGAGCTGTACTTC.

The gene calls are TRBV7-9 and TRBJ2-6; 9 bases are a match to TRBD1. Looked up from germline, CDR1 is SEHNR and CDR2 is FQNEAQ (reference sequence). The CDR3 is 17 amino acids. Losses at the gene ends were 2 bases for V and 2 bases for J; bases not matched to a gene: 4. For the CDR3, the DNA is TGTGCCAGCAGCTTACGCCGACAGGGGGCTGGGGCCAACGTCCTGACTTTC. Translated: CASSLRRQGAGANVLTF.

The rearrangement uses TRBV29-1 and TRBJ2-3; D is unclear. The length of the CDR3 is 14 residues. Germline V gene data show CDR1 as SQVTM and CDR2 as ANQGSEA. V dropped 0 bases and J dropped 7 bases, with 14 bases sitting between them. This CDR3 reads CSVEELGRRYTQYF. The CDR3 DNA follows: TGCAGCGTTGAAGAACTTGGACGTCGGTATACGCAGTATTTT.